This is a list of T cell receptor beta chains from one sample in a study of blood T cell repertoires in COVID-19. Measured with immunoSEQ multiplex PCR; TCRdb has only the in-frame clones, and not every one. Of roughly 230,000 clones in the sample, about 85% were seen once. The specimen sequenced was PBMCs or T cells enriched from blood (not recorded which). The source is a woman aged 45-59 years who had been exposed to COVID-19. The CDR3 runs from the conserved cysteine through the conserved F or W. Each record gives: J gene, clone size, V gene, D gene, CDR3 DNA, CDR3 protein. The D gene is left open where the match is weak. Not all rows give a size; the values are once, few, many and, for expanded clones, a class.

TRBJ2-7	once	TRBV3-1/TRBV3-2	-	TGTGCCAGCAGCCAAGAGCGGATCTCCTACGAGCAGTACTTC	CASSQERISYEQYF
TRBJ2-7	few	TRBV5-1	-	TGCGCCAGCAGCGCCATGCGGGGCCCCTACGAGCAGTACTTC	CASSAMRGPYEQYF
TRBJ1-3	-	TRBV5-1	TRBD1	TGCGCCAGCAGACCGAGACAGGGACTGGAGGGTGGAAACACCATATATTTT	CASRPRQGLEGGNTIYF
TRBJ1-4	-	TRBV7-8	-	TGTGCCAGCAGCTTAGGAACGGGGGGCCGGGGTAATGAAAAACTGTTTTTT	CASSLGTGGRGNEKLFF
TRBJ1-1	-	TRBV5-8	-	TGTGCCAGCAGCCCGCGGACACCTAACACTGAAGCTTTCTTT	CASSPRTPNTEAFF
TRBJ1-2	few	TRBV12-3/TRBV12-4	-	TGTGCCAGCAGTTTCCCAGGTGGTGGCTACACCTTC	CASSFPGGGYTF
TRBJ1-2	-	TRBV5-6	-	TGTGCCAGCAGCCGCAGGGGTGGCTACACCTTC	CASSRRGGYTF
TRBJ1-4	once	TRBV2	-	TGTGCCACCCAGACAGCCGGGGAAAAACTGTTTTTT	CATQTAGEKLFF
TRBJ2-2	-	TRBV5-1	-	TGCGCCAGCAGCCTTGCGGTCACAGGGACGACCGGGGAGCTGTTTTTT	CASSLAVTGTTGELFF
TRBJ1-1	few	TRBV5-1	TRBD1	TGCGCCAGCAGCGTCGGACAGGGGAACACTGAAGCTTTCTTT	CASSVGQGNTEAFF
TRBJ2-3	-	TRBV7-9	-	TGTGCCAGCAGCTTAGCTCGAGTAGATACGCAGTATTTT	CASSLARVDTQYF
TRBJ2-1	-	TRBV24-1	-	TGTGCCACCAGTGAGCCCGGCGGTGAGCAGTTCTTC	CATSEPGGEQFF
TRBJ1-1	once	TRBV5-5	-	TGTGCCAGCAGCTTGGGGGGGCGAGGCACTGAAGCTTTCTTT	CASSLGGRGTEAFF